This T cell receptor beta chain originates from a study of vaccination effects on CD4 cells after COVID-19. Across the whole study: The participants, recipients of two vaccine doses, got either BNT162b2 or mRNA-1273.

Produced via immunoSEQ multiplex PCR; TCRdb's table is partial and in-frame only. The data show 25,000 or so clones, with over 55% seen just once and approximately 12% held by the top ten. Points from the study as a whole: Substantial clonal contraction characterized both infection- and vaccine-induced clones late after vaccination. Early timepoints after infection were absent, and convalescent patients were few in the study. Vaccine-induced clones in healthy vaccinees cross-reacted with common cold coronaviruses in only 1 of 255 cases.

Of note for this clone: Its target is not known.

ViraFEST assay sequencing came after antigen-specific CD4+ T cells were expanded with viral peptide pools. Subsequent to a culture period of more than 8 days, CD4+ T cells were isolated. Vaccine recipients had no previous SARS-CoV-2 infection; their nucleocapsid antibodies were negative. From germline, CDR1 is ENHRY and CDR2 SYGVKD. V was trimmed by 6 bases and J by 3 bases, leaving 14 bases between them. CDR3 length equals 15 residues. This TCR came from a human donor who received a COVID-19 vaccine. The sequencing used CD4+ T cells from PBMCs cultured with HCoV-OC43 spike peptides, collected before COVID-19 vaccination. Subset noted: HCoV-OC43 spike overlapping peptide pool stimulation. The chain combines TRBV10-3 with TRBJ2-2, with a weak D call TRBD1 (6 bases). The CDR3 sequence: CAIRDRDTDTGELFF. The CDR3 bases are TGTGCCATCAGAGACCGGGACACCGACACCGGGGAGCTGTTTTTT.